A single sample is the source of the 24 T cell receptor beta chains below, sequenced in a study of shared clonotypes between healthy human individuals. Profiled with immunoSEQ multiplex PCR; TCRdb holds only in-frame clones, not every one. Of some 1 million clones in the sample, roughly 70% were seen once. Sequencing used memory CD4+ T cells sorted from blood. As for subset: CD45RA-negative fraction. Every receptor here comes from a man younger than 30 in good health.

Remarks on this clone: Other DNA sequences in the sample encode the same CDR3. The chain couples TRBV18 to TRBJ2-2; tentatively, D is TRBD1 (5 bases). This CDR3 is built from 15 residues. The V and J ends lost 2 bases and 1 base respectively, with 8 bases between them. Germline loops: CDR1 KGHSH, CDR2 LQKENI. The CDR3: CASSPSTGNTGELFF. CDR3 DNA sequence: TGTGCCAGCTCACCAAGTACAGGGAACACCGGGGAGCTGTTTTTT.

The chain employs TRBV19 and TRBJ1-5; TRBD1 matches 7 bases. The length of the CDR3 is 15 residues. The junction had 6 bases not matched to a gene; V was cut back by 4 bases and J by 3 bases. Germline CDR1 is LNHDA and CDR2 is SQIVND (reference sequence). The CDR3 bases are TGTGCCAGTAGTAAGGCAGGGGGATACAATCAGCCCCAGCATTTT. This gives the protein CASSKAGGYNQPQHF.

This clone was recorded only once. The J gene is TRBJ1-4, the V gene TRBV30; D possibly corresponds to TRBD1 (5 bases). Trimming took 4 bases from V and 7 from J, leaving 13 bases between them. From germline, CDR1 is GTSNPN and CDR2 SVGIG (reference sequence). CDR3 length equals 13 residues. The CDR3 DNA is TGTGCCTGGACCCAAGGGACTGGTGAAAAACTGTTTTTT. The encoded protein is CAWTQGTGEKLFF.

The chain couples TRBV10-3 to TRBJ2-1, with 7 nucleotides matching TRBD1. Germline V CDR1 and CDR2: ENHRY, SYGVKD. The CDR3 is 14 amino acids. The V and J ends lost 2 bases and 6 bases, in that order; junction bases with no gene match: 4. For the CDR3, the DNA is TGTGCCATCAGTGAGATTAGGGGGCCCAATGAGCAGTTCTTC. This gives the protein CAISEIRGPNEQFF.

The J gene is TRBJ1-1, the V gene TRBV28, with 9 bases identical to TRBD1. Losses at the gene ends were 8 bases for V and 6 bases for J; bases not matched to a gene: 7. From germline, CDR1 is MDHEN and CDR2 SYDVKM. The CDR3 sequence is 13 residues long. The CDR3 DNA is TGTGCCAGCGGACAGGGGATGTCAGCTGAAGCTTTCTTT. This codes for CASGQGMSAEAFF.

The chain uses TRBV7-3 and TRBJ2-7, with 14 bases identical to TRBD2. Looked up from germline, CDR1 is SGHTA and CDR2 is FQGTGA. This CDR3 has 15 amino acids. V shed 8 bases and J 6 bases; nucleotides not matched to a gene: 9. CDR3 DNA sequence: TGTGCCAGCTCTTGGGGACTAGCGGGGGTCGGCGAGCAGTACTTC. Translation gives CASSWGLAGVGEQYF.

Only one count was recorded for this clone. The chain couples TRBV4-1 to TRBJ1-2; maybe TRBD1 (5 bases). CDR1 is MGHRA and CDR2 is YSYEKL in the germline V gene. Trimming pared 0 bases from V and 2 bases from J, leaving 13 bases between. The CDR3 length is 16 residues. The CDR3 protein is CASSQDPGRENYGYTF. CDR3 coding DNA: TGCGCCAGCAGCCAAGATCCGGGCAGGGAAAACTATGGCTACACCTTC.

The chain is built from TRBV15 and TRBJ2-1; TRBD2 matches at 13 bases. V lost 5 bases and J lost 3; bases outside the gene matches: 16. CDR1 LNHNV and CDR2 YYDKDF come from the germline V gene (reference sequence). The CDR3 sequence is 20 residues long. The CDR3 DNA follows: TGTGCCACCAGCCCTCTGAAGGGGGGTGGGACTAGCGGGGACTACAATGAGCAGTTCTTC. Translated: CATSPLKGGGTSGDYNEQFF.

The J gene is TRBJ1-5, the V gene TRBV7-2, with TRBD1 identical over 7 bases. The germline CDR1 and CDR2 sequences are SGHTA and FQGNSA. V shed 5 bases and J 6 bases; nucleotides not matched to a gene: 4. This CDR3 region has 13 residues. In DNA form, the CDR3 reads TGTGCCAGCAGCGGCCGACAGGGTCAGCCCCAGCATTTT. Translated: CASSGRQGQPQHF.

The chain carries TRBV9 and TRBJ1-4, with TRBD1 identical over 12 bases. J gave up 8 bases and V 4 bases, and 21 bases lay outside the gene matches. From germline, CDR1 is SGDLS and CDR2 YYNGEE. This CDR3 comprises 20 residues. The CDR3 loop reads CASSSYGTGGVMASREKLFF. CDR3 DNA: TGTGCCAGCAGCTCATATGGGACAGGGGGCGTTATGGCGAGTCGGGAAAAACTGTTTTTT.

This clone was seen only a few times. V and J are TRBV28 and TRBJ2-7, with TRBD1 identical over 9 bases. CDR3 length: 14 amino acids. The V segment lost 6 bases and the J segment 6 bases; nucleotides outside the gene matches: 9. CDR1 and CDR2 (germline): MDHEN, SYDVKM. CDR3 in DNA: TGTGCCAGCAGGTTCGACAGGGGGATCGCCGAGCAGTACTTC. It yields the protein CASRFDRGIAEQYF.

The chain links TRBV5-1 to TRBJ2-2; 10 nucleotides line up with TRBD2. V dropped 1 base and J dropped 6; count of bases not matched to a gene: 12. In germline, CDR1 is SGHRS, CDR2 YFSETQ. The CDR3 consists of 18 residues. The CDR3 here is CASSLSLAGANRPGELFF. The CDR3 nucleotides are TGCGCCAGCAGCTTGTCGCTAGCGGGGGCAAACCGCCCCGGGGAGCTGTTTTTT.

CDR3 loop: CASSLARTGFNQPQHF. CDR3 DNA sequence: TGTGCCAGCAGCTTAGCGCGAACAGGTTTCAATCAGCCCCAGCATTTT. The chain links TRBV7-8 to TRBJ1-5; D possibly corresponds to TRBD1 (5 bases). This CDR3 has 16 residues. Trimming pared 0 bases from V and 3 bases from J, leaving 12 bases between. Germline CDR1 reads SGHVS; CDR2 reads FQNEAQ.

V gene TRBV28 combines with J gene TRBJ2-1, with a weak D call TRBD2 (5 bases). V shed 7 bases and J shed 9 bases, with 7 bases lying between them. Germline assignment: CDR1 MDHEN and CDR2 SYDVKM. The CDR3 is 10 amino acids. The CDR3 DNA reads TGTGCCAGCAACCGGGGTGAGCAGTTCTTC. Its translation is CASNRGEQFF.

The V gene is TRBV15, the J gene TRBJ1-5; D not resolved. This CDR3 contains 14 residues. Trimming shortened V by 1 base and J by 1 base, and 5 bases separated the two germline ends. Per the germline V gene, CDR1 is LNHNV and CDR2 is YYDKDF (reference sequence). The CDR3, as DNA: TGTGCCACCAGCAGAGGGGAAAGCAATCAGCCCCAGCATTTT. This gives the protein CATSRGESNQPQHF.

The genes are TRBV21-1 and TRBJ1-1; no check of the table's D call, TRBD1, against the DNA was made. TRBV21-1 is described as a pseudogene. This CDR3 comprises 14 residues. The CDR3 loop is CASSKFQGATEAFF. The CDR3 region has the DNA TGTGCCAGCAGCAAATTCCAGGGGGCCACTGAAGCTTTCTTT.

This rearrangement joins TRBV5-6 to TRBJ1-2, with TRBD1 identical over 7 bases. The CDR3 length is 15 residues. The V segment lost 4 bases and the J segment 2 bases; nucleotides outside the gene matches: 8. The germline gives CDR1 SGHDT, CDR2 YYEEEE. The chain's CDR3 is CASSRDRASNYGYTF. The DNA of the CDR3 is TGTGCCAGCAGCCGAGACAGGGCCTCCAACTATGGCTACACCTTC.

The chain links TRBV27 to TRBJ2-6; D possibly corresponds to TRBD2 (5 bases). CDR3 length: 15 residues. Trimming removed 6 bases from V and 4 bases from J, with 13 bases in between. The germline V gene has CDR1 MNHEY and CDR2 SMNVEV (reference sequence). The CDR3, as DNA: TGTGCCAGCAGACTGACCTCGGGAGGGGCCAACGTCCTGACTTTC. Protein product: CASRLTSGGANVLTF.

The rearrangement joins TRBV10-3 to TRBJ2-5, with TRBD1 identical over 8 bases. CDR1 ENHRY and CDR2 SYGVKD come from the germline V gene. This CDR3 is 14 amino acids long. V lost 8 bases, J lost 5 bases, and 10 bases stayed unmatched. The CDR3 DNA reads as TGTGCCATCCGCGGACAGGGTGAGTCGGAGACCCAGTACTTC. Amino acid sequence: CAIRGQGESETQYF.

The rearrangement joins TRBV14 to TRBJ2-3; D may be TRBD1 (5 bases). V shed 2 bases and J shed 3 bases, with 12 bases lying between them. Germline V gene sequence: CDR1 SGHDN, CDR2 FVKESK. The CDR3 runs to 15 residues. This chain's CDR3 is CASSQRGPRTDTQYF. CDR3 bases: TGTGCCAGCAGCCAAAGGGGCCCTAGGACAGATACGCAGTATTTT.

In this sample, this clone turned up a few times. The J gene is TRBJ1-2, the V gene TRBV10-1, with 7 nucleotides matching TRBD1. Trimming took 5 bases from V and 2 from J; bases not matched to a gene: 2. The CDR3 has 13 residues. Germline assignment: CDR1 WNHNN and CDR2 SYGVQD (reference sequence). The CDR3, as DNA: TGCGCCAGCAGTTGGGACAGAAACTATGGCTACACCTTC. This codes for CASSWDRNYGYTF.

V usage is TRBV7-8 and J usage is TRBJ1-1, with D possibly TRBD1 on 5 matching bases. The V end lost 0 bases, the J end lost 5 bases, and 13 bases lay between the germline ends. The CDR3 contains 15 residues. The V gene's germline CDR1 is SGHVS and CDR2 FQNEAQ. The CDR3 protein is CASSLAGRVLTEAFF. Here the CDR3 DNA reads TGTGCCAGCAGCTTAGCCGGCAGGGTGTTGACTGAAGCTTTCTTT.

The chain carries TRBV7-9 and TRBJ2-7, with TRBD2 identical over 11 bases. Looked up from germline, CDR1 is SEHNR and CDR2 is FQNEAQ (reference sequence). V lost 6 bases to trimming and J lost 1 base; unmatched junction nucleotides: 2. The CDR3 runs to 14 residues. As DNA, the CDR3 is TGTGCCAGCAGTCGACTAGCGGGGTCCTACGAGCAGTACTTC. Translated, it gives CASSRLAGSYEQYF.

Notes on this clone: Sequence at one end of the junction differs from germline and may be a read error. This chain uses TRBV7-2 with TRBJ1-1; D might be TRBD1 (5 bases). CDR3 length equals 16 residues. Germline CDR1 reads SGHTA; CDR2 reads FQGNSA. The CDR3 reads CASTLSRTLDSTEAFF. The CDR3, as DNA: TGTGCCAGCACCTTATCCCGGACACTCGATAGCACTGAAGCTTTCTTT.